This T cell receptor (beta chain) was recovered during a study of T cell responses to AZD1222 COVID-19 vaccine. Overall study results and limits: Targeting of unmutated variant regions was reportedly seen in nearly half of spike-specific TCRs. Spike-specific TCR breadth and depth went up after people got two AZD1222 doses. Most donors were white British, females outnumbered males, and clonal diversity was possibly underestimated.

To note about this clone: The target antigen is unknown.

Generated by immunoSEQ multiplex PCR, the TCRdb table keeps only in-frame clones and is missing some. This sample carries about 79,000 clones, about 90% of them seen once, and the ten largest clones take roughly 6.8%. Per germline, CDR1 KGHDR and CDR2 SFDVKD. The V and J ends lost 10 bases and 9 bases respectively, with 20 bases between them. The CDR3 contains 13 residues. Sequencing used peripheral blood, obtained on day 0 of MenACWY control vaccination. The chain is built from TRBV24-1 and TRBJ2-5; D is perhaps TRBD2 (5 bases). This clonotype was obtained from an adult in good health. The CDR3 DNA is TGTGCCACTGAGACTGGACTTGATGGGTCCCAGTACTTC. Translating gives CATETGLDGSQYF.